This record looks at one T cell receptor (beta chain) sequence and its context. The antigen is unknown. This entry belongs to a study of T cell responses to AZD1222 COVID-19 vaccine. Data came from immunoSEQ multiplex PCR; TCRdb stores just in-frame clones and leaves some out. Of about 150,000 clones listed, approximately 92% were seen once; the top ten hold 2.5% to 4%. Findings and limits, study-wide: Across spike, vaccine-associated CD4 TCRs were found, dominant at 160-218 and 743-854.

V dropped 4 bases and J dropped 7; count of bases not matched to a gene: 13. The CDR3 is 17 amino acids. Germline CDR1 SGHTA, CDR2 FQGNSA. This material consisted of peripheral blood, taken 28 days after the second AZD1222 dose. This receptor was identified in an adult who received the AZD1222 COVID-19 vaccine. The chain carries TRBV7-2 and TRBJ2-1; 10 nucleotides align to TRBD1. The CDR3 here is CASSSSVRTGGRNEQFF. As DNA, the CDR3 is TGTGCCAGCAGCTCAAGCGTTAGGACAGGGGGAAGGAATGAGCAGTTCTTC.